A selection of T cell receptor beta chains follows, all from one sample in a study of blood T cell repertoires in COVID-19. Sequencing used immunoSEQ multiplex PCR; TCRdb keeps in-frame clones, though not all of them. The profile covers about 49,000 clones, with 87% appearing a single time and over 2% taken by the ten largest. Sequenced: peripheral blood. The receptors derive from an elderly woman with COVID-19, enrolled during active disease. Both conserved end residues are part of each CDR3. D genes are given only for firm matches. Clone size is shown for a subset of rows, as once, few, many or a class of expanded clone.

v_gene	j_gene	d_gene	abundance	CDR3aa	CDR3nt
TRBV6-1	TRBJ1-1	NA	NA	CASSEGPLRVRGAFF	TGTGCCAGCAGTGAAGGCCCTCTCCGGGTCCGGGGAGCTTTCTTT
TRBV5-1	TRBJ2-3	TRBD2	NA	CASSPRTGGTDTQYF	TGCGCCAGCAGCCCCCGGACGGGAGGGACAGATACGCAGTATTTT
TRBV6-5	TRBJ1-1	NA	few	CASSPGPTVGAFF	TGTGCCAGCAGCCCAGGCCCGACGGTTGGAGCTTTCTTT
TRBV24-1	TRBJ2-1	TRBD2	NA	CATSDTTSGKPSESEQFF	TGTGCCACCAGTGACACGACTAGCGGGAAGCCGTCTGAGAGTGAACAGTTCTTC
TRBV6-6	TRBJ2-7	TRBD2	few	CASREGSGSPYEQYF	TGTGCCAGCAGGGAGGGGAGCGGGAGTCCCTACGAGCAGTACTTC
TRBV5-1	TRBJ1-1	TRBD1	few	CASSLALRQGGKAFF	TGCGCCAGCAGCTTGGCCCTAAGACAGGGGGGGAAAGCTTTCTTT
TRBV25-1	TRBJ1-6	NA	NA	CASSESGGRSNSPLHF	TGTGCCAGCAGTGAATCAGGAGGGAGGAGTAATTCACCCCTCCACTTT
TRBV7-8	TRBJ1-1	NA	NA	CASSPQVGRNTEAFF	TGTGCCAGCAGCCCCCAGGTGGGGAGGAACACTGAAGCTTTCTTT
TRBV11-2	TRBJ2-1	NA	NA	CASSQQAPPNEQFF	TGTGCCAGCAGCCAACAGGCCCCTCCTAATGAGCAGTTCTTC
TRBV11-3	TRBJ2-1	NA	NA	CASSLGGHTINEQFF	TGTGCCAGCAGCTTAGGGGGGCACACGATCAATGAGCAGTTCTTC